The T cell receptor (beta chain) described here comes from a study of vaccination effects on CD4 cells after COVID-19. Overall study context: Antigen-specific CD4+ T cells were expanded (with viral peptide pools) by the ViraFEST assay ahead of sequencing. Two-dose BNT162b2 or mRNA-1273 vaccination was given to participants. Whole-study results and caveats: By a late point after vaccination, infection- and vaccine-induced clones had shrunk markedly through clonal contraction.

Measured with immunoSEQ multiplex PCR; TCRdb has only the in-frame clones, and not every one. The sample yields 70,000 or so clones, 60% to 80% seen once. At the end of 10 days of culture, CD4+ T cells were isolated. Worth noting for this clone: Its antigen is unidentified.

This receptor was obtained from a human donor who received a COVID-19 vaccine. This specimen was CD4+ T cells from PBMCs cultured without peptide, taken before COVID-19 vaccination.

The CDR3 bases are TGCGCCAGCAGCCGAGGTGGGGTTAAGCAAGAGACCCAGTACTTC. As protein: CASSRGGVKQETQYF. This chain links TRBV5-1 with TRBJ2-5; D call uncertain. V lost 4 bases and J lost 2, with 15 bases in between. Germline V gene data show CDR1 as SGHRS and CDR2 as YFSETQ. The CDR3 has 15 amino acids. The full variable domain, its missing parts supplied by reference TRBV5-1 and TRBJ2-5, is KAGVTQTPRYLIKTRGQQVTLSCSPISGHRSVSWYQQTPGQGLQFLFEYFSETQRNKGNFPGRFSGRQFSNSRSEMNVSTLELGDSALYLCASSRGGVKQETQYFGPGTRLLVL.